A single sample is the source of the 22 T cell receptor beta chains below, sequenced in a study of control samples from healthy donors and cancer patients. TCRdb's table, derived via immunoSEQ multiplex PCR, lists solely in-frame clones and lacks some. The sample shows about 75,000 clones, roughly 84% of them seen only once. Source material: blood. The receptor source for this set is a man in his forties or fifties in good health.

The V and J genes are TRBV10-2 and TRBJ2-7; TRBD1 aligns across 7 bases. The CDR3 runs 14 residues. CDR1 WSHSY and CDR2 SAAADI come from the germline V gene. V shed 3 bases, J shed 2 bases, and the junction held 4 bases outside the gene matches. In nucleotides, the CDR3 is TGCGCCAGCAGTGACCCACAGGGGACCTACGAGCAGTACTTC. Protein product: CASSDPQGTYEQYF.

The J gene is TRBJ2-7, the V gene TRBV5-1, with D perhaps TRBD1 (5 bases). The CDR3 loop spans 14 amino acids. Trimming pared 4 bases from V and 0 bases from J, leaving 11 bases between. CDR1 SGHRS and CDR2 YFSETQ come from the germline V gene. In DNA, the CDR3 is TGCGCCAGCAGCCAAGGGGCTAGCTCCTACGAGCAGTACTTC. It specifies CASSQGASSYEQYF.

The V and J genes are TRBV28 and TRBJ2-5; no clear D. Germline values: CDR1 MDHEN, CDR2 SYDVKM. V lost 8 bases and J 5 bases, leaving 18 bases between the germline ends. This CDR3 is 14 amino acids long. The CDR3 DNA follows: TGTGCCAGCGTATACGGCTCCGGTCGGGAGACCCAGTACTTC. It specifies CASVYGSGRETQYF. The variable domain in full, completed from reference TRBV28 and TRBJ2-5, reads DVKVTQSSRYLVKRTGEKVFLECVQDMDHENMFWYRQDPGLGLRLIYFSYDVKMKEKGDIPEGYSVSREKKERFSLILESASTNQTSMYLCASVYGSGRETQYFGPGTRLLVL.

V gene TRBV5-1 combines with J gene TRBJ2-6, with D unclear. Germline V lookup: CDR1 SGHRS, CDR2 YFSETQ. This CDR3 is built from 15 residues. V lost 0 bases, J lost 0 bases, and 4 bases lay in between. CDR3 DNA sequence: TGCGCCAGCAGCTTGGCGCTCTCTGGGGCCAACGTCCTGACTTTC. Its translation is CASSLALSGANVLTF. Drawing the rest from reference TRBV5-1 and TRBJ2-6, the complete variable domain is KAGVTQTPRYLIKTRGQQVTLSCSPISGHRSVSWYQQTPGQGLQFLFEYFSETQRNKGNFPGRFSGRQFSNSRSEMNVSTLELGDSALYLCASSLALSGANVLTFGAGSRLTVL.

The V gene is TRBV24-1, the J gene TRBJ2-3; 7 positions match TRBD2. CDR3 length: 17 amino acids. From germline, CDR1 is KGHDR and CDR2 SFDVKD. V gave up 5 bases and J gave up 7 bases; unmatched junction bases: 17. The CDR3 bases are TGTGCCACCAGTGCCACCTATGGGAAAGCGGGACCAAATACGCAGTATTTT. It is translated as CATSATYGKAGPNTQYF.

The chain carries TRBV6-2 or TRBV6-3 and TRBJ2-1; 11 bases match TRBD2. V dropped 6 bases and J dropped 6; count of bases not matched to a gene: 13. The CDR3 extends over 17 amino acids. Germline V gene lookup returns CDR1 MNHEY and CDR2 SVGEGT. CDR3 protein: CASSPGVAGGPVNEQFF. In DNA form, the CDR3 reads TGTGCCAGCAGCCCGGGGGTAGCGGGAGGGCCGGTCAATGAGCAGTTCTTC.

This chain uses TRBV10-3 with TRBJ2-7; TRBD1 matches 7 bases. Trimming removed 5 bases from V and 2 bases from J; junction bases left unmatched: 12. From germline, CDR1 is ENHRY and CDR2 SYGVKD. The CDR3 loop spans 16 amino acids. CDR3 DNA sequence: TGTGCCATCAGTTACGCCGGGACAGCACCCCCCTACGAGCAGTACTTC. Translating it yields CAISYAGTAPPYEQYF.

The CDR3 bases are TGTGCCAGCAGCCCCCAATGGACAGGGGGCGGCGGCTACACCTTC. It encodes CASSPQWTGGGGYTF. The chain combines TRBV7-2 with TRBJ1-2; the match to TRBD1 covers 11 bases. The germline gives CDR1 SGHTA, CDR2 FQGNSA. There are 15 residues in the CDR3. V lost 5 bases and J lost 8; bases outside the gene matches: 10. The full variable domain, completed using reference TRBV7-2 and TRBJ1-2, is GAGVSQSPSNKVTEKGKDVELRCDPISGHTALYWYRQSLGQGLEFLIYFQGNSAPDKSGLPSDRFSAERTGGSVSTLTIQRTQQEDSAVYLCASSPQWTGGGGYTFGSGTRLTVV.

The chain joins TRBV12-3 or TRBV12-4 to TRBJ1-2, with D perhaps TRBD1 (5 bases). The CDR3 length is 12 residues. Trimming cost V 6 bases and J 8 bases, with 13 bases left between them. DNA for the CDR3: TGTGCCAGCAGCAACCAGGGAAAAGGCTACACCTTC. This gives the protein CASSNQGKGYTF.

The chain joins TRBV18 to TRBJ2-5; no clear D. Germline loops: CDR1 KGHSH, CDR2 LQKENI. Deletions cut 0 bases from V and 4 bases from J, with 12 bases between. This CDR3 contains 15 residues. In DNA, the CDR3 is TGTGCCAGCTCACCACCGCAACAGCCCGCAGAGACCCAGTACTTC. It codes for CASSPPQQPAETQYF.

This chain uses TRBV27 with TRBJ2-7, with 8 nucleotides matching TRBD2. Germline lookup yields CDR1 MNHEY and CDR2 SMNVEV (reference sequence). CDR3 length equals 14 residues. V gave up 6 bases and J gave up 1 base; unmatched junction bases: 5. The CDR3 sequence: CASSLGTRSYEQYF. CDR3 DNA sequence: TGTGCCAGCAGCCTCGGGACTAGATCCTACGAGCAGTACTTC.

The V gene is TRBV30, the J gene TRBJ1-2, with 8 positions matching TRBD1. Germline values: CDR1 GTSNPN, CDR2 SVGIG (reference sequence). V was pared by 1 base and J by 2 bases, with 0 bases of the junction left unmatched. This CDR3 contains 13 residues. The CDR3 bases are TGTGCCTGGAGTGGGACAGGGAACTATGGCTACACCTTC. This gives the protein CAWSGTGNYGYTF.

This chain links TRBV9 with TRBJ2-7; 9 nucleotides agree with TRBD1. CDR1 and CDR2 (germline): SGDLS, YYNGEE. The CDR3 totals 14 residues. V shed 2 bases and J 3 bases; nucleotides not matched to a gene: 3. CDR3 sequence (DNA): TGTGCCAGCAGCGTCGGGACAGGGAACTACGAGCAGTACTTC. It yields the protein CASSVGTGNYEQYF.

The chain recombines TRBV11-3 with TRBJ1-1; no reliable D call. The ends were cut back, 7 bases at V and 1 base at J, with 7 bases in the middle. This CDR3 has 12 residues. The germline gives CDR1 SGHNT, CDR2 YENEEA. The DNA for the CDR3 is TGTGCCAGCAACCCGGAGAACACTGAAGCTTTCTTT. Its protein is CASNPENTEAFF. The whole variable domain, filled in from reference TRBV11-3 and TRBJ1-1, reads EAGVVQSPRYKIIEKKQPVAFWCNPISGHNTLYWYLQNLGQGPELLIRYENEEAVDDSQLPKDRFSAERLKGVDSTLKIQPAELGDSAVYLCASNPENTEAFFGQGTRLTVV.

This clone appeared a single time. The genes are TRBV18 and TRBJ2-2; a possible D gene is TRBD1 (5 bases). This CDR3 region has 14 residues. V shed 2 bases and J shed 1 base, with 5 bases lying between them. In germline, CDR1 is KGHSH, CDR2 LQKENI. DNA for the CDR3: TGTGCCAGCTCACCAGACAGGAACACCGGGGAGCTGTTTTTT. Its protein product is CASSPDRNTGELFF.

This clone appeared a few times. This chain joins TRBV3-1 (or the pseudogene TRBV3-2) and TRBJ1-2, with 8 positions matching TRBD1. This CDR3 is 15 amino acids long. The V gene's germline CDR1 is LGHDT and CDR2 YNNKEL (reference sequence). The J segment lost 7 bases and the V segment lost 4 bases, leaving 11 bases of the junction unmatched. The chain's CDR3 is CASSPFAQGDTGYTF. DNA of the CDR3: TGTGCCAGCAGCCCCTTCGCACAGGGGGATACTGGCTACACCTTC.

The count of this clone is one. The CDR3 here is CASSPRGGTQETQYF. In nucleotides, the CDR3 is TGTGCCAGCAGCCCCCGTGGCGGGACGCAAGAGACCCAGTACTTC. The genes are TRBV7-2 and TRBJ2-5; D may be TRBD2 (6 bases). Germline V gene data show CDR1 as SGHTA and CDR2 as FQGNSA. The CDR3 contains 15 residues. The V and J ends lost 5 bases and 2 bases respectively, with 15 bases between them.

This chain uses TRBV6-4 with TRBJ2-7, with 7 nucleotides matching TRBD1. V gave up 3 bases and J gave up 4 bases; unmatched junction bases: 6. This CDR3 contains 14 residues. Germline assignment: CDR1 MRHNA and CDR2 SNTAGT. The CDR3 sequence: CASSEGGSGYEQYF. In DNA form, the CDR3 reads TGTGCCAGCAGTGAAGGGGGCTCCGGATACGAGCAGTACTTC.

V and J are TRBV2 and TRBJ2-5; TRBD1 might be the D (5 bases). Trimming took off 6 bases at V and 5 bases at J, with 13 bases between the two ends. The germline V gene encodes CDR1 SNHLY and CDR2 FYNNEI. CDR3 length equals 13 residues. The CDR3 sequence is CASSRQNGETQYF. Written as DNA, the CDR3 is TGTGCCAGCAGCCGACAGAACGGGGAGACCCAGTACTTC.

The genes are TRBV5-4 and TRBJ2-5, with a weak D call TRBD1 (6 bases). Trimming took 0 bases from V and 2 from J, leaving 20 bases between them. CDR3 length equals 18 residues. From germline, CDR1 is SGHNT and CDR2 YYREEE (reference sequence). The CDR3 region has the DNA TGTGCCAGCAGCTTGGTCAGGGGTTTTCTTGGGCCACAAGAGACCCAGTACTTC. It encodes CASSLVRGFLGPQETQYF.

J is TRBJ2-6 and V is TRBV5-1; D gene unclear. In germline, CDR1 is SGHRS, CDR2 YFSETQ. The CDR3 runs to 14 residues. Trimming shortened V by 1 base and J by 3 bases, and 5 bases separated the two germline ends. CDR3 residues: CASSLSGGANVLTF. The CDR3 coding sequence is TGCGCCAGCAGCTTGTCAGGTGGGGCCAACGTCCTGACTTTC.

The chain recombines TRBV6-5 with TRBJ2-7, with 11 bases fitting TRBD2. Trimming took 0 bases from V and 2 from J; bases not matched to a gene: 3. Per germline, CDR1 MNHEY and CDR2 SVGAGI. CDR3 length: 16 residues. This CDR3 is CASSYSILAGAYEQYF. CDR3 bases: TGTGCCAGCAGTTACTCGATACTAGCGGGAGCCTACGAGCAGTACTTC.